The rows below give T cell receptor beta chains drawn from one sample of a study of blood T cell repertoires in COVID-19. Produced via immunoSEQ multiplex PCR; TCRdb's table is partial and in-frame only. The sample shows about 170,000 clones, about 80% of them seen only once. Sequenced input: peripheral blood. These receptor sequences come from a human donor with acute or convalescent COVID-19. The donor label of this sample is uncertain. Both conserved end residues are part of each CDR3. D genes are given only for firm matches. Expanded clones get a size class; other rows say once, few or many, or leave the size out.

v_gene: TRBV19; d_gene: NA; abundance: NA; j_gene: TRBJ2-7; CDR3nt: TGTGCCAGTAGTATAGATTCTAGGGGCCCCTACGAGCAGTACTTC; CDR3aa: CASSIDSRGPYEQYF
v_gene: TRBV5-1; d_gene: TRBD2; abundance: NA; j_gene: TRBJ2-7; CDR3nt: TGCGCCAGCAGGTTAACTAGCGGGAGCATTGAGCAGTACTTC; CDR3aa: CASRLTSGSIEQYF
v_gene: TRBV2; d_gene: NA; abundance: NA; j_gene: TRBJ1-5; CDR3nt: TGTGCCAGCACCCCAAGCCCTCGGAATCAGCCCCAGCATTTT; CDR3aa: CASTPSPRNQPQHF
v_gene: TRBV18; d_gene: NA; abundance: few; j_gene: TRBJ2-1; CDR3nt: TGTGCCAGCTCACCAGAGCAGGGGACCAATGAGCAGTTCTTC; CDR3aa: CASSPEQGTNEQFF
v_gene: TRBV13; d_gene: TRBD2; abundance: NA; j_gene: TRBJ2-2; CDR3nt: TGTGCCAGCAGGAGTCTAGCGGGGGCCTCCGGGGAGCTGTTTTTT; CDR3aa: CASRSLAGASGELFF
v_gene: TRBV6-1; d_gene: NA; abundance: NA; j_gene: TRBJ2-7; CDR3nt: TGTGCCAGCAGTGAAGGGCCGGGACTCGCAGGCTACGAGCAGTACTTC; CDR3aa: CASSEGPGLAGYEQYF
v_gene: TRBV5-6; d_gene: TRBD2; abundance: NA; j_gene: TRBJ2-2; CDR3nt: TGTGCCAGCAGCTTTACTAGCGGAACGAACACCGGGGAGCTGTTTTTT; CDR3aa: CASSFTSGTNTGELFF
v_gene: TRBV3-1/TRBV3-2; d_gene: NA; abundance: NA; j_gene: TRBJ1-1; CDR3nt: TGTGCCAGCAGCCCGAGTAGGGGCCCGAACACTGAAGCTTTCTTT; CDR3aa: CASSPSRGPNTEAFF
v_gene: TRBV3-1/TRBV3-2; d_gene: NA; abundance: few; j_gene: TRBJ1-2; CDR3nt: TGTGCCTCACGACAAGAGGCCAGGGGTGGCTACACCTTC; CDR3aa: CASRQEARGGYTF
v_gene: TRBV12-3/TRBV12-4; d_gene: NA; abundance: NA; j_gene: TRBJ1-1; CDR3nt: TGTGCCAGCAGTTTAGGTGGGGCCACTGAAGCTTTCTTT; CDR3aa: CASSLGGATEAFF